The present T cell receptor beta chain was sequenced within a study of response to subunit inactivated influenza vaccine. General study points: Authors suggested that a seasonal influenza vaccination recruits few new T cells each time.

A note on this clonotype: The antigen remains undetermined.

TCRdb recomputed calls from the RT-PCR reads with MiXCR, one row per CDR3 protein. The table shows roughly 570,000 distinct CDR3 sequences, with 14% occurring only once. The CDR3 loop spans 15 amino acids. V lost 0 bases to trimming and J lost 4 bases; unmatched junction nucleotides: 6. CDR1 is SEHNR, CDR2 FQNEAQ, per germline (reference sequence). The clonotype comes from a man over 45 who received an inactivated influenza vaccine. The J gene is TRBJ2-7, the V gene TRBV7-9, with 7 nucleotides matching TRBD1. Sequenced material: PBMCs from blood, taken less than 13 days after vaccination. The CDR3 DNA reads TGTGCCAGCAGCTTAGCGTCGGGACAGCAGTACGAGCAGTACTTC. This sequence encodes CASSLASGQQYEQYF.